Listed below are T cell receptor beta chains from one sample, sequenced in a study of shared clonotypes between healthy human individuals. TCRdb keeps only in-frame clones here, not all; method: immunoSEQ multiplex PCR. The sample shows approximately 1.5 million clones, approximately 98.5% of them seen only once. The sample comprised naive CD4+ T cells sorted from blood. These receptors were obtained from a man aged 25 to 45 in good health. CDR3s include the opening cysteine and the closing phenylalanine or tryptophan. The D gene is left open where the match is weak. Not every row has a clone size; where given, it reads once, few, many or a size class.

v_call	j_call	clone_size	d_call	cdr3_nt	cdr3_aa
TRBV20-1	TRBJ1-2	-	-	TGCAGTGCTGCAAAGGGGGGCTACACCTTC	CSAAKGGYTF
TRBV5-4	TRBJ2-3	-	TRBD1	TGTGCCAGCAGCTTGGAAGGGGGCCTCAGCACAGATACGCAGTATTTT	CASSLEGGLSTDTQYF
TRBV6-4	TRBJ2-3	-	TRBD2	TGTGCCAGCAGTCCTACTAGCGGGAGGACAGATACGCAGTATTTT	CASSPTSGRTDTQYF
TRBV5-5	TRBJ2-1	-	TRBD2	TGTGCCAGCACCAGACTAGCGGGAGGGCCACATGAGCAGTTCTTC	CASTRLAGGPHEQFF
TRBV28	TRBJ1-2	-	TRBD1	TGTGCCAGCAGTACGCAGGGGGCAGGGTATGGCTACACCTTC	CASSTQGAGYGYTF
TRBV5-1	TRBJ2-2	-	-	TGCGCCAGCAGCTCGGGACTCACAAACCTCCACACCGGGGAGCTGTTTTTT	CASSSGLTNLHTGELFF
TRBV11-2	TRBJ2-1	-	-	TGTGCCAGCAGCTCCCTGGCAGGGAAGAACAATGAGCAGTTCTTC	CASSSLAGKNNEQFF
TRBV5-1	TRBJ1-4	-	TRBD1	TGCGCCAGCAGCCCCGGGAACAGGGGAGGGGAAAAACTGTTTTTT	CASSPGNRGGEKLFF
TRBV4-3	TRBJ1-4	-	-	TGCGCCAGCAGCGGGGGGCTGTCAAATGAAAAACTGTTTTTT	CASSGGLSNEKLFF
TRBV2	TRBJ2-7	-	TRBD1	TGTGCCAGCAGCGGGGACAGCTCCTACGAGCAGTACTTC	CASSGDSSYEQYF
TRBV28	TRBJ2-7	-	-	TGTGCCAGCAGTTTAGTGACCCTTCGTCGGACACCCTACGACGAGCAGTACTTC	CASSLVTLRRTPYDEQYF
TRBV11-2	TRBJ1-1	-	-	TGTGCCAGCAGCTTAGATCTAGGGGGGGCGGTGAACACTGAAGCTTTCTTT	CASSLDLGGAVNTEAFF
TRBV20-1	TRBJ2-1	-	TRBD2	TGCAGTAGGACTAGCGGGATTGAGCAGTTCTTC	CSRTSGIEQFF
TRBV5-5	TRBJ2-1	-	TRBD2	TGTGCCAGCAGCTTACGCCTAGCGGGATTTTACAATGAGCAGTTCTTC	CASSLRLAGFYNEQFF
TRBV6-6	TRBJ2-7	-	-	TGTGCCAGCAGTTCGCTCCCCTACGAGCAGTACTTC	CASSSLPYEQYF
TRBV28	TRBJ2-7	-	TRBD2	TGTGCCAGCACCACACCCCCCGGGACTAGACTTTACGAGCAGTACTTC	CASTTPPGTRLYEQYF
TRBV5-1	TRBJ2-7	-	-	TGCGCCAGCAGCTTGCTGGGCAGCTCCTACGAGCAGTACTTC	CASSLLGSSYEQYF
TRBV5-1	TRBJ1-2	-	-	TGCGCCAGCAGCTTGGGTCAGGATGGCTACACCTTC	CASSLGQDGYTF
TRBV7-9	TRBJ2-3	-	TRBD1	TGTGCCAGCAGCTTGGGGACAGGTCCAGATACGCAGTATTTT	CASSLGTGPDTQYF
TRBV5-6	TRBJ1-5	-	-	TGTGCCAGCAGCCCCGCAGGGCCCAGCAATCAGCCCCAGCATTTT	CASSPAGPSNQPQHF
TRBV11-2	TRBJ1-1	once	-	TGTGCCAGCAGCACGCTAAGACAGCCGAACACTGAAGCTTTCTTT	CASSTLRQPNTEAFF
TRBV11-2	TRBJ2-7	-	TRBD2	TGTGCCAGCAGCCCCTATAGCGGGAGGGCCCTCGTCGGCTACGAGCAGTACTTC	CASSPYSGRALVGYEQYF
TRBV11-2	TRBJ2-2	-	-	TGTGCCAGCAGCTTAGGAGCAGGGGGGGAGCTGTTTTTT	CASSLGAGGELFF
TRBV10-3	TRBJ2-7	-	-	TGTGCCATCAGTGCCGGAGGTAGTCTTCTCTACGAGCAGTACTTC	CAISAGGSLLYEQYF
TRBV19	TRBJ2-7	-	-	TGTGCCAGTAGTTCTACAGGTTTACGGCTGCAGTACTTC	CASSSTGLRLQYF
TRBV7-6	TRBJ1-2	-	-	TGTGCCAGCAGCTCCACGACCCTTAACTATGGCTACACCTTC	CASSSTTLNYGYTF
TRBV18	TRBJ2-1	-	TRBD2	TGTGCCAGCTCACAGGACCTAGCGGGAGGGCCTGGGGAGCAGTTCTTC	CASSQDLAGGPGEQFF
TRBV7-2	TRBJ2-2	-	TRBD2	TGTGCCAGCAGCTTCAGCGGGAGGGCGGGCACCGGGGAGCTGTTTTTT	CASSFSGRAGTGELFF
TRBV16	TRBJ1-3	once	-	TGTGCCAGCAGCCAATATCCTTACTCTGGAAACACCATATATTTT	CASSQYPYSGNTIYF
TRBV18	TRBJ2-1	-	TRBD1	TGTGCCAGCTCACCGGGACAGCTTCTCAACAATGAGCAGTTCTTC	CASSPGQLLNNEQFF
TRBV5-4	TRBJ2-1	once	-	TGTGCCAGCAGGGACAGCCTGGAACAGTTCTTC	CASRDSLEQFF
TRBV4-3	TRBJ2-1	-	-	TGCGCCAGCAGCCAAGACCCCGAGACGAACAATGAGCAGTTCTTC	CASSQDPETNNEQFF